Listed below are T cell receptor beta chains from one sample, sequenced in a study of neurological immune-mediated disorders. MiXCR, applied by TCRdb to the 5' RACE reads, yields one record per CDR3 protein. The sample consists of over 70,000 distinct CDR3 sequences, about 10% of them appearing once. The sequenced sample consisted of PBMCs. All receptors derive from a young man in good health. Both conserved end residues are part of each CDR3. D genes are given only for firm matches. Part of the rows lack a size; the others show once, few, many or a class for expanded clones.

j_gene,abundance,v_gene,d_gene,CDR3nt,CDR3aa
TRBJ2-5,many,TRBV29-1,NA,TGCAGCGTTGTTGGGGGGCTGTGGGAGACCCAGTACTTC,CSVVGGLWETQYF
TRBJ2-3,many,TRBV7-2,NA,TGTGCCAGCAGCAGCACAGATACGCAGTATTTT,CASSSTDTQYF
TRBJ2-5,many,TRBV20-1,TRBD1,TGCAGTGCTAGAGATCCGGGACAGGGGAAAGAGACCCAGTACTTC,CSARDPGQGKETQYF
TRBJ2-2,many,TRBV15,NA,TGTGCCACCAGCAGAGGGGGGTTATCTACCATTGAAACGAACACCGGGGAGCTGTTTTTT,CATSRGGLSTIETNTGELFF
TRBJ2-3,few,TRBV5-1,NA,TGCGCCAGCAGCTTGTGGTCTAATACAGATACGCAGTATTTT,CASSLWSNTDTQYF
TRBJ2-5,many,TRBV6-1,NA,TGTGCCAGCAGATTTAATCAAGTACAGGAAAAGACCCAGTACTTC,CASRFNQVQEKTQYF
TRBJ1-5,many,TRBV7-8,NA,TGTGCCAGCAGCTTAGGGGTTGGGGCAAATAGCAATCAGCCCCAGCATTTT,CASSLGVGANSNQPQHF
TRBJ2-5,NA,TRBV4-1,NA,TGCGCCAGCAGCCAAGGACGCCGTACTAGGGCGGAGACCCAGTACTTC,CASSQGRRTRAETQYF
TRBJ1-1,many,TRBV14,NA,TGTGCCAGCAGGTCGGTTAATGGGGGGACTGAAGCTTTCTTT,CASRSVNGGTEAFF
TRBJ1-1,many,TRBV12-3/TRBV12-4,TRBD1,TGTGCCAGCAGTTTCCGGACAGGGGATAACACTGAAGCTTTCTTT,CASSFRTGDNTEAFF
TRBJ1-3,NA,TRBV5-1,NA,TGCGCCAGCTTTAGCTCTGGAAACACCATATATTTT,CASFSSGNTIYF
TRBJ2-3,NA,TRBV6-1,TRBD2,TGTGCCAGCAGTGAACTAGCGGGAGACACAGATACGCAGTATTTT,CASSELAGDTDTQYF
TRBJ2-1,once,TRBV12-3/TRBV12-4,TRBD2,TGTGCCAGCAGTTTAGGGGCTAGCGGGCTTCTAGTGCAGTTCTTC,CASSLGASGLLVQFF
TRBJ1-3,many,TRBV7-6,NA,TGTGCCAGCAGCTTAGGTGGTTTGCTCTCTGGAAACACCATATATTTT,CASSLGGLLSGNTIYF
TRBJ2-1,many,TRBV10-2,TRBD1,TGCGCCAGCCGGGACAGCTCCTACAATGAGCAGTTCTTC,CASRDSSYNEQFF
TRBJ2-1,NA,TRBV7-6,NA,TGTGCCAGCAGCTTACTTGGGGGGCAGCGCAATGAGCAGTTCTTC,CASSLLGGQRNEQFF
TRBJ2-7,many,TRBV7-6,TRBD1,TGTGCCAGCAGCTTAGGGACAGGGCCTTTCGAGCAGTACTTC,CASSLGTGPFEQYF
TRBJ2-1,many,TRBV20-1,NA,TGCAGTGCCCCCCTCCTGAGTGAGCAGTTCTTC,CSAPLLSEQFF
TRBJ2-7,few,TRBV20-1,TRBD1,TGCAGTGCTCCGCCGGGACAGGGGGCTTACGAGCAGTACTTC,CSAPPGQGAYEQYF
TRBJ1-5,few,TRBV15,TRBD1,TGTGCCACCAGCATTGGGACAGCTGTGAATCAGCCCCAGCATTTT,CATSIGTAVNQPQHF
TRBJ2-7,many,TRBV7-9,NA,TGTGCCAGCAGCTTAGGTCCGGGTCTAGAATACGAGCAGTACTTC,CASSLGPGLEYEQYF
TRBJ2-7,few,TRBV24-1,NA,TGTGCCACCAGTGATCGCGCGGGACAGTACTACTTC,CATSDRAGQYYF
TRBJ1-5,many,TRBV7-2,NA,TGTGCCAGCAGCTTTGCAGGGAGTTACCAGCCCCAGCATTTT,CASSFAGSYQPQHF
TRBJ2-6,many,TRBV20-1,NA,TGCAGTGCTAAGACAGTTCCTGGGGCCAACGTCCTGACTTTC,CSAKTVPGANVLTF
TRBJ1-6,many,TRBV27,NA,TGTGCCAGCAGTCCCTACAATTCACCCCTCCACTTT,CASSPYNSPLHF
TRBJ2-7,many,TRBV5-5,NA,TGTGCCAGCAGCTTTCAGGGGAGGTACGAGCAGTACTTC,CASSFQGRYEQYF
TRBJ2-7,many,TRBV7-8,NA,TGTGCCAGCAGCTTAGCCTTGAGCTCCTACGAGCAGTACTTC,CASSLALSSYEQYF
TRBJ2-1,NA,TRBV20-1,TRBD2,TGCAGTGCTAGAGATCACACTAGCGGACGCTACAATGAGCAGTTCTTC,CSARDHTSGRYNEQFF
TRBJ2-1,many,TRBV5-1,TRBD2,TGCGCCAGCCCCCAACTAGCGGCGGAGTGGTGTGAGCAGTTCTTC,CASPQLAAEWCEQFF
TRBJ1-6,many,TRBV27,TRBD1,TGTGCCAGCAGTTCCCGGGACAGCAATAATTCACCCCTCCACTTT,CASSSRDSNNSPLHF
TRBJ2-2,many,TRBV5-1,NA,TGCGCCAGCAGCTTGACGCAGTCCACCGGGGAGCTGTTTTTT,CASSLTQSTGELFF
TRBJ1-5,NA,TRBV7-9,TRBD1,TGTGCCAGCAGCTCCGGGACAGGGGGCTGGGGCAATCAGCCCCAGCATTTT,CASSSGTGGWGNQPQHF
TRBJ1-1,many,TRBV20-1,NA,TGCAGTCCCAAGGACAGCATGAACACTGAAGCTTTCTTT,CSPKDSMNTEAFF
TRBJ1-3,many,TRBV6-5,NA,TGTGCCACCAAAGGGGGCTCTGGAAACACCATATATTTT,CATKGGSGNTIYF
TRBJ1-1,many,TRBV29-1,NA,TGCAGCGTTGAAGATGTCGGCAGGTCGAGGGCTTTCTTT,CSVEDVGRSRAFF
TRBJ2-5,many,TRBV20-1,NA,TGCAGTGCAAACACGGACCGCGGGGAGACCCAGTACTTC,CSANTDRGETQYF
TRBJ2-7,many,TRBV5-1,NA,TGCGCCAGCAGCTTGGATTGGGACTCAACCTACGAGCAGTACTTC,CASSLDWDSTYEQYF
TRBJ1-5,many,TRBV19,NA,TGTGCCAGTAGTCTATCGGGTGTCGGCAATCAGCCCCAGCATTTT,CASSLSGVGNQPQHF
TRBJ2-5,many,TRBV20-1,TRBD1,TGCAGTGCTAGAGATTTTTCCGGGACAGCATATGAGACCCAGTACTTC,CSARDFSGTAYETQYF
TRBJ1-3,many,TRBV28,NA,TGTGCCAGCAGTTTATGGGGAAACACCATATATTTT,CASSLWGNTIYF
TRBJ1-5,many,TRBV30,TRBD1,TGTGCCTGGAGTCGTGGGGGGACAGGGGGACAGCCCCAGCATTTT,CAWSRGGTGGQPQHF
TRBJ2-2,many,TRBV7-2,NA,TGTGCCAGCAGCTTACCCGGGGAGCTGTTTTTT,CASSLPGELFF
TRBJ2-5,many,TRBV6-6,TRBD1,TGTGCCAGCAGTCAGGGACAGCAAGAGACCCAGTACTTC,CASSQGQQETQYF
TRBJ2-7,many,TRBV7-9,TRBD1,TGTGCCAGCAGAGAACCGGGACAGGGGGGTTCCCTCTCCTACGAGCAGTACTTC,CASREPGQGGSLSYEQYF
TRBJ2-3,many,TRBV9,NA,TGTGCCAGCAGCGTAGACGTAGCGGTAAACACAGATACGCAGTATTTT,CASSVDVAVNTDTQYF
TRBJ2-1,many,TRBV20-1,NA,TGCAGTGCTAGAGAACGGGACTCTTACAATGAGCAGTTCTTC,CSARERDSYNEQFF
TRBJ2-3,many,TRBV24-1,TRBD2,TGTGCCACCAGTGGACCCGGGACTAGCGGGAGGTATACTCCCCCAGATACGCAGTATTTT,CATSGPGTSGRYTPPDTQYF
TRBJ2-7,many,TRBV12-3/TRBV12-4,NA,TGTGCCAGCAGTTTGGGGGGAGAGCAGTACTTC,CASSLGGEQYF
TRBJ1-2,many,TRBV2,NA,TGTGCCAGCAGTGATGATTCTCTGGATGGCTACACCTTC,CASSDDSLDGYTF
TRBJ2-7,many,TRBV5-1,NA,TGCGCCAGCAGCTTGGCCGTGGGATCCTACGAGCAGTACTTC,CASSLAVGSYEQYF
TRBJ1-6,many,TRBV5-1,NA,TGCGCCAGCAGCTTGGGCGACTATAATTCACCCCTCCACTTT,CASSLGDYNSPLHF
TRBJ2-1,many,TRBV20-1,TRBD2,TGCAGTGCTAGAGCGGGACTAGCGGGGTGGGGTCGGAATGAGCAGTTCTTC,CSARAGLAGWGRNEQFF
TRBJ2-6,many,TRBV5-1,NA,TGCGCCAGCAGCTTGGGCTATATTGGCTCTGGGGCCAACGTCCTGACTTTC,CASSLGYIGSGANVLTF
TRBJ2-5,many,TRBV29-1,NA,TGCAGCGTTGCTCTAACCCAAGAGACCCAGTACTTC,CSVALTQETQYF
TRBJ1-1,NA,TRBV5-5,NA,TGTGCCAGCAGCTTAAACAGTGCGAACACTGAAGCTTTCTTT,CASSLNSANTEAFF